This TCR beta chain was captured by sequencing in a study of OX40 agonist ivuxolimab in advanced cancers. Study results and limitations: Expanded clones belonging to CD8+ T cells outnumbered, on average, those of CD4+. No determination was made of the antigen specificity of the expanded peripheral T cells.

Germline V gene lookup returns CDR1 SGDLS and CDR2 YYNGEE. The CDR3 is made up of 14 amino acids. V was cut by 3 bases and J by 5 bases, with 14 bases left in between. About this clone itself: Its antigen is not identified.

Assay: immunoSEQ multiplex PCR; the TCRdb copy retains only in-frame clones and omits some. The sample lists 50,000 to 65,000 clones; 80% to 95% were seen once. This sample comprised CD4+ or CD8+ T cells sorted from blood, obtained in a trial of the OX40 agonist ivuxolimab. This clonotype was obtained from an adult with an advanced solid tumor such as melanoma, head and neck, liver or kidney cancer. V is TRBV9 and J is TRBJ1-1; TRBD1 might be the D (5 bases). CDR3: CASSGGPGGTEAFF. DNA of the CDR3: TGTGCCAGCAGCGGTGGACCCGGGGGTACTGAAGCTTTCTTT.